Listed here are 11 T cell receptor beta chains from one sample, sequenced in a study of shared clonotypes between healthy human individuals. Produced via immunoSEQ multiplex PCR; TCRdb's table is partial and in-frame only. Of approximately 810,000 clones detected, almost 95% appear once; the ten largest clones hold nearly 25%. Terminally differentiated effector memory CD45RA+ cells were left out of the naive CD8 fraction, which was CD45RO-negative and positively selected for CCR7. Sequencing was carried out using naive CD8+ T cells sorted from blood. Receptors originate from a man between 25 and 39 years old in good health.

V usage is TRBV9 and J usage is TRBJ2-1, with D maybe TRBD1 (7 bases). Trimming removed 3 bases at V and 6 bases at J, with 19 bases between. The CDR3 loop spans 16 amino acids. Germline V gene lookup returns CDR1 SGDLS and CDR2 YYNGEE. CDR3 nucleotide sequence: TGTGCCAGCAGCGAGGGGAGAGCAGGGGGAGGCAATGAGCAGTTCTTC. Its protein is CASSEGRAGGGNEQFF.

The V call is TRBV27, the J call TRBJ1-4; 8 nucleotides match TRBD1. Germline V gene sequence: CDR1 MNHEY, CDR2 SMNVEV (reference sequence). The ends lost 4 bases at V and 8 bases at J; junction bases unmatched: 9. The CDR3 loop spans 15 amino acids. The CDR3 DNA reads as TGTGCCAGCAGTTATGGGACAGGTTCGAAAGAAAAACTGTTTTTT. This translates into CASSYGTGSKEKLFF.

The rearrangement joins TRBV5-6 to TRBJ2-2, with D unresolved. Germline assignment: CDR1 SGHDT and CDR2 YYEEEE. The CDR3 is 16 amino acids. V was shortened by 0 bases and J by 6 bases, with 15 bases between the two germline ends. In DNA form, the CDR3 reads TGTGCCAGCAGCTTGGATGGACCCCCGGGCTCCGGGGAGCTGTTTTTT. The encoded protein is CASSLDGPPGSGELFF.

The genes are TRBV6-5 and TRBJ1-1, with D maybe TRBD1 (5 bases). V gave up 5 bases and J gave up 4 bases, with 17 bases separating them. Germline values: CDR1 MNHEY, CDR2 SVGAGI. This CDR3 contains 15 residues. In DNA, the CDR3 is TGTGCCAGCAGTGCCTCGGACACCGGCGGCACTGAAGCTTTCTTT. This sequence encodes CASSASDTGGTEAFF.

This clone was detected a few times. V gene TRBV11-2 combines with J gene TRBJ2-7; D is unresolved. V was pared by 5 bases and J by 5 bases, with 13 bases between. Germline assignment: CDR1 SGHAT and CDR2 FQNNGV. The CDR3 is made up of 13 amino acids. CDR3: CASSPRTAHEQYF. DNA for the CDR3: TGTGCCAGCAGCCCACGGACGGCCCACGAGCAGTACTTC.

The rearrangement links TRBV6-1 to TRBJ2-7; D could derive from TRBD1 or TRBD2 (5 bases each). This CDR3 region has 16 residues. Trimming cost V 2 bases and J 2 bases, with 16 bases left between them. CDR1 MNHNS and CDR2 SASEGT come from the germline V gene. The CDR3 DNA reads TGTGCCAGCAGTGAATGGGGGAACCTTAACACCTACGAGCAGTACTTC. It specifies CASSEWGNLNTYEQYF.

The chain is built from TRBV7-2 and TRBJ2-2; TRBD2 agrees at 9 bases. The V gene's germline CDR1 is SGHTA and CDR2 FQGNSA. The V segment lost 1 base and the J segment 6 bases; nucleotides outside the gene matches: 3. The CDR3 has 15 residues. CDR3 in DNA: TGTGCCAGCAGCTTAGTAGCGGGGGTTTCCGGGGAGCTGTTTTTT. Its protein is CASSLVAGVSGELFF. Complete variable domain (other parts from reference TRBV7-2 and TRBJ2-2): GAGVSQSPSNKVTEKGKDVELRCDPISGHTALYWYRQSLGQGLEFLIYFQGNSAPDKSGLPSDRFSAERTGGSVSTLTIQRTQQEDSAVYLCASSLVAGVSGELFFGEGSRLTVL.

The CDR3 coding sequence is TGTGCCAGCAGTGTGTTCAGAGGGGCCAATCAGCCCCAGCATTTT. Translated: CASSVFRGANQPQHF. The V call is TRBV6-1, the J call TRBJ1-5, with a possible D match to TRBD1 (5 bases). This CDR3 has 15 amino acids. V shed 4 bases and J shed 3 bases, with 13 bases lying between them. Germline-derived CDR1 and CDR2 are MNHNS and SASEGT.

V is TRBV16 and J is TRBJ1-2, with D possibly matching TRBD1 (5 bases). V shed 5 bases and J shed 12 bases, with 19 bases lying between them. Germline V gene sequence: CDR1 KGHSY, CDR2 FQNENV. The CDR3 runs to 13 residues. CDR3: CASSGEAGTDHTF. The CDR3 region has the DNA TGTGCCAGCAGCGGGGAAGCGGGGACGGACCACACCTTC.

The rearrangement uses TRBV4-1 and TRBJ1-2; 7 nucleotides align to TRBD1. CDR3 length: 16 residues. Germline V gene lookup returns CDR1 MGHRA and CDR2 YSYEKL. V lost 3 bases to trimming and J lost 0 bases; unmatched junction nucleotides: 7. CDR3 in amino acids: CASSHGQANANYGYTF. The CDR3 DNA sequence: TGCGCCAGCAGCCATGGACAGGCGAATGCTAACTATGGCTACACCTTC.

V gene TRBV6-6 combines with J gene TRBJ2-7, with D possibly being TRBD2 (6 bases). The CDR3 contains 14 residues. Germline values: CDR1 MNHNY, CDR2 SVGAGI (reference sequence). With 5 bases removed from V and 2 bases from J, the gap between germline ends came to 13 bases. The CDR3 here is CASSLSGTAYEQYF. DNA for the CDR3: TGTGCCAGCAGTCTTAGCGGTACCGCCTACGAGCAGTACTTC.